This T cell receptor beta chain was captured in a study of memory CD4+ T cells and cytomegalovirus serostatus. This clone was detected only a few times. The V gene lost 7 bases and the J gene lost 9 bases, with 22 bases spanning the gap. The CDR3 runs to 15 residues. The germline V gene encodes CDR1 SNHLY and CDR2 FYNNEI. Generated by immunoSEQ multiplex PCR, the TCRdb table keeps only in-frame clones and is missing some. The table lists some 39,000 clones, roughly 77% of them singletons. The sort gate was single viable CD3+CD4+CD8-CD45RO+ cells for memory CD4+ T cells. The J gene is TRBJ2-1, the V gene TRBV2; D is unclear. This clonotype originated in an adult in good health and CMV-seronegative. The sample consisted of memory CD4+ T cells from blood. The CDR3 region is CASTIEAGIHGEQFF. In nucleotides, the CDR3 is TGTGCCAGCACCATCGAGGCTGGCATTCATGGTGAGCAGTTCTTC.